This T cell receptor beta chain derives from a study of vaccination and CD4 T cells after COVID-19 (dated by TCRdb to about 2022). Study-level background: The convalescent cohort included six males and four females, with two Hispanic individuals, seven Caucasians, two Asians and one multiracial person. Two doses of either the Pfizer-BioNTech BNT162b2 vaccine (n=8) or the Moderna mRNA-1273 vaccine (n=2) were administered to participants. Post-COVID blood samples from convalescent patients were collected a median of about 110 days after diagnosis, with a range of 35 to 161 days. Post-vaccine blood samples were taken a median of about 70 days after the second vaccine dose, with a range of 14 to 241 days. Culture stimuli were overlapping spike peptide pools from SARS-CoV-2 and from the common cold coronaviruses HCoV-NL63, HCoV-OC43 and HCoV-229E. In control cultures, a CEFX viral epitope pool was used as positive control, an HIV-1 Nef peptide pool was used as negative control, or no peptide was added. The spike-specific CD4+ TCR repertoire was compared before and after mRNA vaccination in over 9 COVID-19 convalescent patients and a handful of infection-naive healthy vaccine recipients. At the TCR clonotype level, an earlier paper using these donors assessed memory CD4+ T cell crossreactivity between SARS-CoV-2 and common cold coronavirus spike proteins.

In the paper's terms, the treatment or condition label means: approximately nine-day PBMC culture with coronavirus spike peptide pools or control peptides (ViraFEST assay). CD4+ T cells from unexposed donors were collected before the COVID-19 pandemic (2011-2018). The ViraFEST assay, used in the study, expanded antigen-specific T cells with peptide pools and then identified the expanded clonotypes through TCR sequencing. Over 1.5 million PBMCs per well were cultured in IMDM with 5% human AB serum and 8 to 10 IU/ml IL-2, plus 10 ug/ml peptide pools. On days 3 and 7, half of the culture medium was replaced with fresh IL-2-containing medium. Once the cells had been in culture for over nine days, the EasySep CD4+ T cell isolation kit was used to isolate CD4+ T cells by negative selection. As cell number allowed, CD4+ T cells from unexposed donors were tested for reactivity to SARS-CoV-2 S and N and to four common cold coronavirus spike pools. PBMCs were separated from whole blood using Ficoll-Paque Plus gradient centrifugation and then either used fresh or cryopreserved at -140C. In general, triplicate wells were set up for every culture condition. Leukapheresis product for the unexposed donors was purchased commercially.

The table lists this clonotype with a few counts. Its target antigen remains unknown. Base-call qualities are not available, and no considerably larger clone is one nucleotide away. V loses 0 bases of germline sequence and J loses 4 bases, and the interval between the two ends is 11 bases. The CDR3 contains 16 residues, cysteine and phenylalanine counted. The only DNA kept is the CDR3, 48 bases in frame from the first base. According to the germline V gene, CDR1 reads KGHDR and CDR2 reads SFDVKD. Libraries were constructed by PCR. DNA from cultured CD4+ T cells was subjected to TCR sequencing with the Oncomine TCR Beta short-read assay at the Johns Hopkins FTIC core. Genomic DNA was extracted from the cultured CD4+ T cells with the QIAamp micro DNA kit. Oncomine TCR Beta libraries made from cultured CD4+ T cells were pooled using unique dual indexes and sequenced on an Illumina iSeq 100. Per the authors' processing: Non-productive sequences were removed, and CDR3s that did not start with C, did not end with F or W, or were shorter than 7 amino acids were discarded. The MANAFEST web application was used to identify antigen-specific clonotypes by comparing peptide-stimulated wells against reference wells and other culture wells. Positive clones required FDR below 0.05, an odds ratio above 5, and productive frequency above 0.1% in at least two of three replicate wells. A clonotype was classed as cross-reactive if the clonotype showed significant expansion both in SARS-CoV-2 spike wells and in at least one common cold coronavirus spike condition. CDR3 homology was assessed with Levenshtein distances (stringdist) and unrooted phylogenetic trees (ape) in R version 3.6.1. TCRdb redid the processing of the public reads, applying fastp at Q25 and MiXCR, and retained in-frame beta chains. Every distinct CDR3 protein forms one entry, paired with its most common genes and DNA. These V and J calls are TCRdb output, not the study's own analysis. This sample comprises 5,500 to 6,500 distinct CDR3 sequences, 49% of them detected only once. The biggest ten clones account for 50% to 65% of the sample.

General study outcomes and caveats: Although the median number of SARS-CoV-2-reactive clonotypes went up from around 19 after infection to approximately 40 after vaccination, the increase was not significant. Nearly all vaccine-specific clones in convalescent patients (304 of 307) were mono-reactive for SARS-CoV-2 spike rather than cross-reactive with common cold coronaviruses. In convalescent patients, a median approximately 90% of post-vaccine SARS-CoV-2-reactive clones were detected only after vaccination, suggesting vaccine-specific priming. The study included relatively few convalescent patients and did not analyze early timepoints after natural infection.

The origin of this receptor is a human donor in good health. Sequencing was done on a sample of CD4+ T cells from blood, cultured in vitro. The sequence joins TRBV24-1 to TRBJ2-2; TRBD1 could be the D gene, as 5 bases match. The bases are TGTGCCACCAGTGATTTGAGGTGGGGCAGCACCGGGGAGCTGTTTTTT. Its protein is CATSDLRWGSTGELFF.